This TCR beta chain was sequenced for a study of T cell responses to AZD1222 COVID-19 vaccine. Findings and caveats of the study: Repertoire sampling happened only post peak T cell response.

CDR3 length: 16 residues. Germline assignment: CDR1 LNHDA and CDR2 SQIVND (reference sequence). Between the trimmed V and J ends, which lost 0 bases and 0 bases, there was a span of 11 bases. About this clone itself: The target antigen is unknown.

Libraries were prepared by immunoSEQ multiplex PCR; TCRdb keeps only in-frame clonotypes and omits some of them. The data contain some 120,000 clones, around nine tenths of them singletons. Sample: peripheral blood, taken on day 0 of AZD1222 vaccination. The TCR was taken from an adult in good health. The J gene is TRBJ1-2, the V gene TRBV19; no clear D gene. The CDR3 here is CASSIDPEGANYGYTF. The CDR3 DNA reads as TGTGCCAGTAGTATAGACCCGGAAGGAGCTAACTATGGCTACACCTTC.